These 7 T cell receptor beta chains came from one sample sequenced in a study of human T cells and chemical hapten exposure listed by TCRdb under 2021. Read against the paper, the sample's time point label means: patch test 1, 2 weeks after DPC sensitization. The intended sense of this specimen's treatment or condition label: therapeutic diphenylcyclopropenone sensitization with weekly scalp DPC. Libraries came from RACE. Sequencing was carried out with a NextSeq 500. TCRdb trimmed public reads at Q25 via fastp, called clones via MiXCR and kept in-frame beta chains. Each CDR3 protein gets just one entry, which takes the most common genes and DNA from the rows behind it. Recorded for this sample are some 200,000 distinct CDR3 sequences; more than 20% of them occurred a single time. The top ten clones comprise about 7% of the sample. The sequencing here drew on whole blood, taken in connection with sensitization to the hapten diphenylcyclopropenone (DPC). All receptors come from a woman aged 50 to 60 with alopecia areata. Some clones in this sample may be carry-over from other donors' samples.

This clonotype was counted a few times. This sequence joins TRBV29-1 and TRBJ2-2; D remains unclear. Trimming shortened V by 4 bases and J by 3 bases, and 12 bases separated the two germline ends. Germline lookup yields CDR1 SQVTM and CDR2 ANQGSEA. The CDR3 extends over 14 amino acids. CDR3 DNA: TGCAGCGTTGGGTACCAACCGGACACCGGGGAGCTGTTTTTT. Protein product: CSVGYQPDTGELFF.

The CDR3 loop is CSVEEPGQGWETQYF. The DNA of the CDR3 is TGCAGCGTTGAAGAGCCGGGACAGGGGTGGGAGACCCAGTACTTC. The J gene is TRBJ2-5, the V gene TRBV29-1; TRBD1 aligns across 10 bases. This CDR3 comprises 15 residues. Trimming removed 0 bases from V and 5 bases from J; junction bases left unmatched: 6. Germline CDR1 reads SQVTM; CDR2 reads ANQGSEA.

The chain employs TRBV20-1 and TRBJ2-5; TRBD1 matches at 9 bases. This CDR3 is 16 amino acids long. Germline trimming cut 2 bases from V and 5 bases from J; bases unmatched to any gene: 12. Germline assignment: CDR1 DFQATT and CDR2 SNEGSKA (reference sequence). The CDR3 reads CSARISGQGVRETQYF. The DNA for the CDR3 is TGCAGTGCTAGAATATCGGGACAGGGAGTGCGGGAGACCCAGTACTTC.

There are a few counts of this clonotype. The chain is built from TRBV5-1 and TRBJ2-3; perhaps D is TRBD1 or TRBD2 (5 bases each). Germline CDR1 SGHRS, CDR2 YFSETQ. The CDR3 runs 16 residues. Trimming removed 2 bases at V and 3 bases at J, with 16 bases between. The CDR3, as DNA: TGCGCCAGCAGCTTTCAGGGATCAGGAGGAACAGATACGCAGTATTTT. Amino acids: CASSFQGSGGTDTQYF.

A few counts support this clonotype. The chain couples TRBV10-3 to TRBJ2-5; 12 bases align to TRBD2. Germline CDR1 ENHRY, CDR2 SYGVKD. V lost 4 bases, J lost 5 bases, and 5 bases stayed unmatched. This CDR3 is 15 amino acids long. The CDR3 protein is CAISGLAGGLETQYF. The DNA for the CDR3 is TGTGCCATCAGTGGGCTAGCGGGAGGGCTGGAGACCCAGTACTTC.

This chain joins TRBV20-1 and TRBJ2-7; D is possibly TRBD2 (6 bases). CDR1 and CDR2 (germline): DFQATT, SNEGSKA (reference sequence). The CDR3 covers 14 residues. V gave up 6 bases and J gave up 6 bases, with 21 bases separating them. CDR3 in amino acids: CSAIKGGPISEQYF. The CDR3 DNA sequence: TGCAGTGCCATAAAAGGAGGGCCGATTAGCGAGCAGTACTTC.

A few counts support this clonotype. The chain is built from TRBV5-1 and TRBJ1-1, with a possible D match to TRBD1 (5 bases). Germline loops: CDR1 SGHRS, CDR2 YFSETQ. With 0 bases removed from V and 3 bases from J, the gap between germline ends came to 18 bases. The CDR3 has 17 amino acids. CDR3 region: CASSLASGARSYTEAFF. The CDR3 DNA follows: TGCGCCAGCAGCTTGGCCTCCGGGGCCCGCAGTTACACTGAAGCTTTCTTT.